This is a list of T cell receptor beta chains from one sample in a study of T cells in Graves' hyperthyroidism and ophthalmopathy. Using its own MiXCR run on the multiplex PCR reads, TCRdb lists one record per CDR3 protein. The sample holds about 590,000 distinct CDR3 sequences, 14% seen once. The source material was blood. The receptors here all came from a woman under 30 with Graves' ophthalmopathy. Both conserved end residues are part of each CDR3. A D gene is named only where the DNA matches it firmly. Clone size is shown for a subset of rows, as once, few, many or a class of expanded clone.

CDR3nt: TGTGCCAGCAGCGTAGAGACGGGCTACGAGCAGTACTTC
CDR3aa: CASSVETGYEQYF
v_gene: TRBV9
abundance: many
d_gene: -
j_gene: TRBJ2-7

CDR3nt: TGTGCCAGCAGTCTCGGGACAGGGGTTACCGGGGAGCTGTTTTTT
CDR3aa: CASSLGTGVTGELFF
v_gene: TRBV28
abundance: -
d_gene: TRBD1
j_gene: TRBJ2-2

CDR3nt: TGTGCCAGCAGCTCAAGTCCGGGACACGCGAACACCGGGGAGCTGTTTTTT
CDR3aa: CASSSSPGHANTGELFF
v_gene: TRBV11-3
abundance: -
d_gene: -
j_gene: TRBJ2-2

CDR3nt: TGTGCCAGCAGTTACTTCAGGAACACCGGGGAGCTGTTTTTT
CDR3aa: CASSYFRNTGELFF
v_gene: TRBV6-5
abundance: few
d_gene: -
j_gene: TRBJ2-2

CDR3nt: TGCAGTGCTAGAATCCGGGACTACGAGCAGTACTTC
CDR3aa: CSARIRDYEQYF
v_gene: TRBV20-1
abundance: many
d_gene: -
j_gene: TRBJ2-7

CDR3nt: TGTGCCAGCAGTCGCCGGGACAGGGGTTATGGCTACACCTTC
CDR3aa: CASSRRDRGYGYTF
v_gene: TRBV6-2/TRBV6-3
abundance: many
d_gene: TRBD1
j_gene: TRBJ1-2

CDR3nt: TGCAGTGCTAGTATGACAGTTAATGAAAAACTGTTTTTT
CDR3aa: CSASMTVNEKLFF
v_gene: TRBV20-1
abundance: few
d_gene: -
j_gene: TRBJ1-4

CDR3nt: TGTGCCAGCAGCTACCTGGGACAACGTGGCTACACCTTC
CDR3aa: CASSYLGQRGYTF
v_gene: TRBV7-3
abundance: many
d_gene: -
j_gene: TRBJ1-2

CDR3nt: TGCGCCAGCAGCTTGAGCGGGGGTGCCACTGAAGCTTTCTTT
CDR3aa: CASSLSGGATEAFF
v_gene: TRBV5-1
abundance: many
d_gene: -
j_gene: TRBJ1-1

CDR3nt: TGTGCCAGCAGTCCAGCACGGAATAATTCACCCCTCCACTTT
CDR3aa: CASSPARNNSPLHF
v_gene: TRBV11-3
abundance: -
d_gene: -
j_gene: TRBJ1-6

CDR3nt: TGTGCCAGCACCGTGGGGTCTAGCGGGATCAATGAGCAGTTCTTC
CDR3aa: CASTVGSSGINEQFF
v_gene: TRBV28
abundance: -
d_gene: TRBD2
j_gene: TRBJ2-1

CDR3nt: TGTGCCAGCAGCCAAGTCTCCGGGACAACCACAGATACGCAGTATTTT
CDR3aa: CASSQVSGTTTDTQYF
v_gene: TRBV3-1
abundance: many
d_gene: -
j_gene: TRBJ2-3

CDR3nt: TGTGCCAGCAGCCAAGTTGGGGTTGGGATTTCATATGGCTACACCTTC
CDR3aa: CASSQVGVGISYGYTF
v_gene: TRBV3-1
abundance: many
d_gene: -
j_gene: TRBJ1-2

CDR3nt: TGTGCCAGCAGCCGTAGGGCGGGAGTCTACAATGGGCAGTTCTTC
CDR3aa: CASSRRAGVYNGQFF
v_gene: TRBV13
abundance: few
d_gene: TRBD2
j_gene: TRBJ2-1

CDR3nt: TGTGCCAGTAGTATGGACATCAATAGCAATCAGCCCCAGCATTTT
CDR3aa: CASSMDINSNQPQHF
v_gene: TRBV19
abundance: few
d_gene: -
j_gene: TRBJ1-5

CDR3nt: TGCGCCAGCAGCTTGGCGTCAGGGACGTACCAAGAGACCCAGTACTTC
CDR3aa: CASSLASGTYQETQYF
v_gene: TRBV5-1
abundance: few
d_gene: -
j_gene: TRBJ2-5

CDR3nt: TGCAAAGAACCCCGAGCCCGCTTGAACCCGAACACCGGGGAGCTGTTTTTT
CDR3aa: CKEPRARLNPNTGELFF
v_gene: TRBV27
abundance: -
d_gene: -
j_gene: TRBJ2-2

CDR3nt: TGTGCCTGGAGTTTCAACGGCAGGGGCAACGAGCAGTACTTC
CDR3aa: CAWSFNGRGNEQYF
v_gene: TRBV30
abundance: many
d_gene: -
j_gene: TRBJ2-7

CDR3nt: TGTGCCAGCAGTCTTGGGCTAGATCGGGACATTCAGTACTTC
CDR3aa: CASSLGLDRDIQYF
v_gene: TRBV28
abundance: many
d_gene: -
j_gene: TRBJ2-4

CDR3nt: TGCGCCAGCAGCTTAAACCCCGGGGGCACTGAAGCTTTCTTT
CDR3aa: CASSLNPGGTEAFF
v_gene: TRBV5-1
abundance: many
d_gene: -
j_gene: TRBJ1-1

CDR3nt: TGCGCCAGCAGCCAAGGCGGCAGGGCCTCGAACACCGGGGAGCTGTTTTTT
CDR3aa: CASSQGGRASNTGELFF
v_gene: TRBV4-1
abundance: -
d_gene: -
j_gene: TRBJ2-2

CDR3nt: TGTGCCAGCAGTCGACAGGGGTGGACTAATGAAAAACTGTTTTTT
CDR3aa: CASSRQGWTNEKLFF
v_gene: TRBV6-1
abundance: many
d_gene: TRBD1
j_gene: TRBJ1-4

CDR3nt: TGTGCCAGCAGCCAGCAAGGGACTAGCCGATACTACTACGAGCAGTACTTC
CDR3aa: CASSQQGTSRYYYEQYF
v_gene: TRBV14
abundance: few
d_gene: TRBD2
j_gene: TRBJ2-7

CDR3nt: TGCAGCCCTAGAGGCTACACCTTC
CDR3aa: CSPRGYTF
v_gene: TRBV20-1
abundance: many
d_gene: -
j_gene: TRBJ1-2

CDR3nt: TGCAGTGCTAGAACCGTGACAGGGTACGAGCAGTACTTC
CDR3aa: CSARTVTGYEQYF
v_gene: TRBV20-1
abundance: many
d_gene: TRBD1
j_gene: TRBJ2-7

CDR3nt: TGCAGTGCTAGAGATACCCTAGCGGGAGATTACAATGAGCAGTTCTTC
CDR3aa: CSARDTLAGDYNEQFF
v_gene: TRBV20-1
abundance: many
d_gene: TRBD2
j_gene: TRBJ2-1

CDR3nt: TGTGCCAGTAGTCCCTACATGGGTTTCCAGGGGGAGCAGTACTTC
CDR3aa: CASSPYMGFQGEQYF
v_gene: TRBV19
abundance: many
d_gene: -
j_gene: TRBJ2-7

CDR3nt: TGTGCCAGCAGCTTGGGACTAGCAACGGGGGGAGTCAAAGAGACCCAGTACTTC
CDR3aa: CASSLGLATGGVKETQYF
v_gene: TRBV5-5
abundance: -
d_gene: TRBD2
j_gene: TRBJ2-5

CDR3nt: TGCGCCAGCAGCCAAGGGACAGGGCTTGACTATGGCTACACCTTC
CDR3aa: CASSQGTGLDYGYTF
v_gene: TRBV4-1
abundance: few
d_gene: TRBD1
j_gene: TRBJ1-2

CDR3nt: TGTGCCAGTAGTATACTAGCGGGAGATCAAGAGCAGTACTTC
CDR3aa: CASSILAGDQEQYF
v_gene: TRBV19
abundance: -
d_gene: TRBD2
j_gene: TRBJ2-7

CDR3nt: TGTGCCAGTAGTATTACAGGGGGCCTGAACTATGGCTACACCTTC
CDR3aa: CASSITGGLNYGYTF
v_gene: TRBV19
abundance: -
d_gene: TRBD1
j_gene: TRBJ1-2

CDR3nt: TGCGCCAGCAGCTTGGCCCTGACAGGGGACACTGAAGCTTTCTTT
CDR3aa: CASSLALTGDTEAFF
v_gene: TRBV5-1
abundance: few
d_gene: TRBD1
j_gene: TRBJ1-1

CDR3nt: TGTGCCAGCAGCCCAGACAGGGAGAGCAATCAGCCCCAGCATTTT
CDR3aa: CASSPDRESNQPQHF
v_gene: TRBV7-2
abundance: many
d_gene: TRBD1
j_gene: TRBJ1-5

CDR3nt: TGTGCCAGCAGTAAAGGTGGGATGACAAACTATGGCTACACCTTC
CDR3aa: CASSKGGMTNYGYTF
v_gene: TRBV6-1
abundance: few
d_gene: -
j_gene: TRBJ1-2

CDR3nt: TGTGCCAGCAGTTCGACCTTAGGGGCGCAGGACACCGGGGAGCTGTTTTTT
CDR3aa: CASSSTLGAQDTGELFF
v_gene: TRBV6-2/TRBV6-3
abundance: -
d_gene: -
j_gene: TRBJ2-2

CDR3nt: TGTGCCAGCACCGAGGGACAGCTCAATCAGCCCCAGCATTTT
CDR3aa: CASTEGQLNQPQHF
v_gene: TRBV6-1
abundance: many
d_gene: TRBD1
j_gene: TRBJ1-5

CDR3nt: TGTGCCAGCTCACCACTGGGACAGGGCAACACTGAAGCTTTCTTT
CDR3aa: CASSPLGQGNTEAFF
v_gene: TRBV18
abundance: many
d_gene: TRBD1
j_gene: TRBJ1-1

CDR3nt: TGTGCCAGTACGTATCGGGAGGGAGTCTACAATGAGCAGTTCTTC
CDR3aa: CASTYREGVYNEQFF
v_gene: TRBV19
abundance: many
d_gene: TRBD2
j_gene: TRBJ2-1

CDR3nt: TGTGCCAGCAGCGTAGCTAAAGCCGGGGGCTATGGCTACACCTTC
CDR3aa: CASSVAKAGGYGYTF
v_gene: TRBV9
abundance: few
d_gene: -
j_gene: TRBJ1-2

CDR3nt: TGTGCCAGCAGCTTGCAGGGAAATAGCAATCAGCCCCAGCATTTT
CDR3aa: CASSLQGNSNQPQHF
v_gene: TRBV5-4
abundance: many
d_gene: -
j_gene: TRBJ1-5

CDR3nt: TGTGCCAGCAGCGTGGGGGGTAATAGTCAGCCCCAGCATTTT
CDR3aa: CASSVGGNSQPQHF
v_gene: TRBV9
abundance: many
d_gene: -
j_gene: TRBJ1-5

CDR3nt: TGTGCCACCGCTCTGGCGGGAGGCTACGAGCAGTACTTC
CDR3aa: CATALAGGYEQYF
v_gene: TRBV19
abundance: few
d_gene: TRBD2
j_gene: TRBJ2-7

CDR3nt: TGTGCCAGCAGCGCGGCCTCGTTATTGATACACAAGGCAGATACGCAGTATTTT
CDR3aa: CASSAASLLIHKADTQYF
v_gene: TRBV7-9
abundance: -
d_gene: -
j_gene: TRBJ2-3

CDR3nt: TGTGCCAGCAGCCAACCCGGGACAGGGGATGAGGCCCAGTACTTC
CDR3aa: CASSQPGTGDEAQYF
v_gene: TRBV3-1
abundance: many
d_gene: TRBD1
j_gene: TRBJ2-5

CDR3nt: TGTGCCAGCAGCTTAGAGCGGGAGTGGGGGACCGGGGAGCTGTTTTTT
CDR3aa: CASSLEREWGTGELFF
v_gene: TRBV7-3
abundance: many
d_gene: TRBD2
j_gene: TRBJ2-2

CDR3nt: TGTGCCAGCAGCCCCCAGGGAGATTCTTCACCCCTCCACTTT
CDR3aa: CASSPQGDSSPLHF
v_gene: TRBV7-2
abundance: many
d_gene: -
j_gene: TRBJ1-6

CDR3nt: TGTGCCAGCAGCTTACATCAGGCGAGAGAAGCTTTCTTT
CDR3aa: CASSLHQAREAFF
v_gene: TRBV7-9
abundance: many
d_gene: -
j_gene: TRBJ1-1

CDR3nt: TGCGCCAGCAGCTTGGTCAGGTCTACAATGGGAGGCTACACCTTC
CDR3aa: CASSLVRSTMGGYTF
v_gene: TRBV5-1
abundance: few
d_gene: -
j_gene: TRBJ1-2

CDR3nt: TGTGCCAGCAGCTCTCTAGCGGGGACAGATACGCAGTATTTT
CDR3aa: CASSSLAGTDTQYF
v_gene: TRBV7-9
abundance: many
d_gene: TRBD2
j_gene: TRBJ2-3

CDR3nt: TGTGCCAGCAGTTTACGAGCGGGAGGGCCTTTATCCTACGAGCAGTACTTC
CDR3aa: CASSLRAGGPLSYEQYF
v_gene: TRBV28
abundance: many
d_gene: TRBD2
j_gene: TRBJ2-7

CDR3nt: TGTGCCAGCAGTTTTCGCGGGACAGGTGTAAACCCCATTCAGTACTTC
CDR3aa: CASSFRGTGVNPIQYF
v_gene: TRBV6-2/TRBV6-3
abundance: many
d_gene: TRBD1
j_gene: TRBJ2-4

CDR3nt: TGTGCCAGCAGCACCCGGGCGGCGAGCTCTGGGGCCAACGTCCTGACTTTC
CDR3aa: CASSTRAASSGANVLTF
v_gene: TRBV9
abundance: -
d_gene: -
j_gene: TRBJ2-6

CDR3nt: TGCAGTGCCGAACCTTTCATTAGCGGGAAGAACAATGAGCAGTTCTTC
CDR3aa: CSAEPFISGKNNEQFF
v_gene: TRBV20-1
abundance: few
d_gene: TRBD2
j_gene: TRBJ2-1